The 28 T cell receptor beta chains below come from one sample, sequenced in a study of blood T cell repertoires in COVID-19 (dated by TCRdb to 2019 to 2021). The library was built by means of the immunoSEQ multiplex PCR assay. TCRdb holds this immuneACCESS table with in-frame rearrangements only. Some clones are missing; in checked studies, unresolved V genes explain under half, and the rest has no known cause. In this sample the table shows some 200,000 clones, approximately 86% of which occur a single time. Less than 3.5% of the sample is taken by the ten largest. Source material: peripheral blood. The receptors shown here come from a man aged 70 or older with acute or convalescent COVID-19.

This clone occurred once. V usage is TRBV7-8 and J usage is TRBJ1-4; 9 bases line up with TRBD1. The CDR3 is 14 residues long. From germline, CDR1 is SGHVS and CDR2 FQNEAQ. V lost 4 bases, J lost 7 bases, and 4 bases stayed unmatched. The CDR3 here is CASSSTGGGEKLFF. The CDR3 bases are TGTGCCAGCAGCTCGACAGGGGGAGGTGAAAAACTGTTTTTT.

The CDR3 region has the DNA TGCGCCAGCAGTGAGTCAGGGGCGCTAAGATGGAATACCGGGGAGCTGTTTTTT. Its protein product is CASSESGALRWNTGELFF. This sequence joins TRBV10-1 and TRBJ2-2; D possibly corresponds to TRBD1 (5 bases). The germline V gene has CDR1 WNHNN and CDR2 SYGVQD (reference sequence). With 0 bases removed from V and 5 bases from J, the gap between germline ends came to 19 bases. This CDR3 has 18 amino acids.

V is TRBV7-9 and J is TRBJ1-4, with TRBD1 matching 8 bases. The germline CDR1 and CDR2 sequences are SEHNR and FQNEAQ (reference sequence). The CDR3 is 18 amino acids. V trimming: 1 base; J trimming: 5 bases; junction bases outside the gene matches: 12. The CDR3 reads CASSLVVGMRTGNEKLFF. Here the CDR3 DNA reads TGTGCCAGCAGCTTAGTAGTCGGGATGAGGACAGGGAATGAAAAACTGTTTTTT.

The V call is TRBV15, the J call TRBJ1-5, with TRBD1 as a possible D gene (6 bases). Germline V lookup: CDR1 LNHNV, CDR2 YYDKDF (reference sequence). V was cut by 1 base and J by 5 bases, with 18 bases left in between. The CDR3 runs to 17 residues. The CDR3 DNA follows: TGTGCCACCAGCAGAGGGGAAATGTCAGGGGAGCATCAGCCCCAGCATTTT. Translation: CATSRGEMSGEHQPQHF.

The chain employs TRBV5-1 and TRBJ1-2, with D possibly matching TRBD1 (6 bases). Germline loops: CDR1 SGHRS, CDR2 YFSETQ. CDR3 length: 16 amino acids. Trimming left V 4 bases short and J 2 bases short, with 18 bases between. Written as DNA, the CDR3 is TGCGCCAGCAGCCCGGATTGGGAGGGGGTGAACTATGGCTACACCTTC. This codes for CASSPDWEGVNYGYTF. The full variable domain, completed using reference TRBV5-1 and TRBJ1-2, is KAGVTQTPRYLIKTRGQQVTLSCSPISGHRSVSWYQQTPGQGLQFLFEYFSETQRNKGNFPGRFSGRQFSNSRSEMNVSTLELGDSALYLCASSPDWEGVNYGYTFGSGTRLTVV.

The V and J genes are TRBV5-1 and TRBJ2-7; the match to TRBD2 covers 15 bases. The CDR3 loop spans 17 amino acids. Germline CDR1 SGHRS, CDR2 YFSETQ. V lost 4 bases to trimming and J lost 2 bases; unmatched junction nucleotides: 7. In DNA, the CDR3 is TGCGCCAGCAGCATGGGACTAGCGGGGGGCTTTGCCTACGAGCAGTACTTC. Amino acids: CASSMGLAGGFAYEQYF.

The CDR3 nucleotides read TGTGCCAGCAGCGTAGAAGAGGCCGCTAACTATGGCTACACCTTC. Amino acids: CASSVEEAANYGYTF. This chain uses TRBV9 with TRBJ1-2; no clear D. V lost 0 bases and J lost 0, with 9 bases in between. Germline V gene lookup returns CDR1 SGDLS and CDR2 YYNGEE. This CDR3 comprises 15 residues.

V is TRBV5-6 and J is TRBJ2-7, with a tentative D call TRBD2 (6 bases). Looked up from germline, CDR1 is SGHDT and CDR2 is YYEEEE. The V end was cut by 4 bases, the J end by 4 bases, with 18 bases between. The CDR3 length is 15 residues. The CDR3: CASSNWGGEAYEQYF. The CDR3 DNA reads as TGTGCCAGCAGCAATTGGGGAGGAGAGGCGTACGAGCAGTACTTC.

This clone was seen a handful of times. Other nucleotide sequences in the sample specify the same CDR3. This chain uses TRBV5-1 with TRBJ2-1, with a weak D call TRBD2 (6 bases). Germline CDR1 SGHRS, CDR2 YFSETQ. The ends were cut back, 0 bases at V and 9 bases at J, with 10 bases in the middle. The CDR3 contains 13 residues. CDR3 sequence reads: CASSLGQGGEQFF. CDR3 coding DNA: TGCGCCAGCAGCTTGGGTCAGGGAGGTGAGCAGTTCTTC.

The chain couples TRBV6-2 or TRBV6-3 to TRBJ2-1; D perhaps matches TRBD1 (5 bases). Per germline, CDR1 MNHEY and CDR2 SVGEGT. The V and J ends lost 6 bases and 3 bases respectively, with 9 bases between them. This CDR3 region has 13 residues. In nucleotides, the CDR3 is TGTGCCAGCAGCCTTGACAGCTACAATGAGCAGTTCTTC. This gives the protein CASSLDSYNEQFF.

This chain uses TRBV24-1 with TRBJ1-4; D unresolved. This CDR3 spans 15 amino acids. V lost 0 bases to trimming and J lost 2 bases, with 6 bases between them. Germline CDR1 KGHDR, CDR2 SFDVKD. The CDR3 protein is CATSDLCRTNEKLFF. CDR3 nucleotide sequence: TGTGCCACCAGTGATTTGTGTCGGACTAATGAAAAACTGTTTTTT.

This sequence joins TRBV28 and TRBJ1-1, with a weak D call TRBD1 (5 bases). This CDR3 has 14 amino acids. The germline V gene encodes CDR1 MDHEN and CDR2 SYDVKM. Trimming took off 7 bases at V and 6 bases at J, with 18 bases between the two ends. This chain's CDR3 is CASIGGALRAEAFF. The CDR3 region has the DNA TGTGCCAGCATCGGAGGGGCCCTAAGGGCTGAAGCTTTCTTT.

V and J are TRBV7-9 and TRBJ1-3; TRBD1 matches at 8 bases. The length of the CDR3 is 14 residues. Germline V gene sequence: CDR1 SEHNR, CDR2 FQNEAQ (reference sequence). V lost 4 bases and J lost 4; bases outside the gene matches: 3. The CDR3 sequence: CASSWTGSGNTIYF. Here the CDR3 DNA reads TGTGCCAGCAGCTGGACAGGGTCAGGAAACACCATATATTTT.

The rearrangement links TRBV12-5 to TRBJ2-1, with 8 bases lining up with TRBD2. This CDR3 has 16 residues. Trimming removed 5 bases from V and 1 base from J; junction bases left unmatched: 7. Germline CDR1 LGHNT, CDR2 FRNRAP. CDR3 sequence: CASGADSGASYNEQFF. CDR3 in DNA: TGTGCTAGTGGTGCAGATAGCGGGGCTTCCTACAATGAGCAGTTCTTC.

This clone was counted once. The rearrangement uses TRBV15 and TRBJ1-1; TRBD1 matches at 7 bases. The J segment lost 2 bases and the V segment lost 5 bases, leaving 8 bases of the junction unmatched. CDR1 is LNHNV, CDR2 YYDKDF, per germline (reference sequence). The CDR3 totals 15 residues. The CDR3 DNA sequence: TGTGCCACCAGCGCTTCGGGACAGTATAACACTGAAGCTTTCTTT. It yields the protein CATSASGQYNTEAFF.

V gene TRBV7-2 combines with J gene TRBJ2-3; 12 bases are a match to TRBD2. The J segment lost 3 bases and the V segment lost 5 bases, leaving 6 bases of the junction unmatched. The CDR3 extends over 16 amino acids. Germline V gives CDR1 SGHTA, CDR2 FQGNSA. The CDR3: CASSPLAGGTTDTQYF. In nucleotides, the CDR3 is TGTGCCAGCAGCCCCCTAGCGGGAGGGACAACAGATACGCAGTATTTT.

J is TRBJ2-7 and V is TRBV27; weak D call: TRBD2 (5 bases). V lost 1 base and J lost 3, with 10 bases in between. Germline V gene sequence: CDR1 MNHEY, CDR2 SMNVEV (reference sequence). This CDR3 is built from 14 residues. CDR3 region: CASSLFGESYEQYF. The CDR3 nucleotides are TGTGCCAGCAGTTTATTCGGGGAGAGCTACGAGCAGTACTTC.

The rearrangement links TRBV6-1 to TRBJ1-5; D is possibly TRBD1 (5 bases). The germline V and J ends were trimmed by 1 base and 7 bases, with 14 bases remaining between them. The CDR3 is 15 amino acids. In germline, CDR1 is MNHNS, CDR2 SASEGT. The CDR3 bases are TGTGCCAGCAGTGAAGGGGGCGGATCGAGGCAGCCCCAGCATTTT. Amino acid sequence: CASSEGGGSRQPQHF.

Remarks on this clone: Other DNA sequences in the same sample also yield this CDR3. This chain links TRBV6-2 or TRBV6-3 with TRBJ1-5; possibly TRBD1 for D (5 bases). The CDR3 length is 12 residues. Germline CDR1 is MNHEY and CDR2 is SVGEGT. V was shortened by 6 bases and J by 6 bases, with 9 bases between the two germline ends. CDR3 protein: CASSPRGQPQHF. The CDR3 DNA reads TGTGCCAGCAGCCCAAGGGGTCAGCCCCAGCATTTT.

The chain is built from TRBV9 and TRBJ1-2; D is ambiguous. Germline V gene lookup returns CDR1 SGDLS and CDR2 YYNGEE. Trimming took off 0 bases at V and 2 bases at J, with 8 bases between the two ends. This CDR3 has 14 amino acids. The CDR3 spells CASSVGPGNYGYTF. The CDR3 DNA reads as TGTGCCAGCAGCGTAGGACCAGGCAACTATGGCTACACCTTC.

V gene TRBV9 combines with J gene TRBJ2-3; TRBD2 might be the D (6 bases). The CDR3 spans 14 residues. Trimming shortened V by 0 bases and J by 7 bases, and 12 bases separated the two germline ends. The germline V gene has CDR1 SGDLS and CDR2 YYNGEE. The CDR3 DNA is TGTGCCAGCAGCGTAGGGGGGGTGGCATATACGCAGTATTTT. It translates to CASSVGGVAYTQYF.

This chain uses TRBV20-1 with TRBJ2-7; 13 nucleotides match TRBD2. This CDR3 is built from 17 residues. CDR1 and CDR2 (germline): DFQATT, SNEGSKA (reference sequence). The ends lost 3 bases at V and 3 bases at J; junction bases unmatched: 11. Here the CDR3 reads CSASPGLAGRTLYEQYF. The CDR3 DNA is TGCAGTGCTAGTCCGGGACTAGCGGGGAGGACCCTCTACGAGCAGTACTTC.

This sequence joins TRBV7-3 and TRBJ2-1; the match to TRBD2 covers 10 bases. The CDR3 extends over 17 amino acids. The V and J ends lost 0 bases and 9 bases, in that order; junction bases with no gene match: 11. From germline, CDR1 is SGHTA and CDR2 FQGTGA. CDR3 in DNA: TGTGCCAGCAGCTTAACGCATAGCGGGAGGCGAGGGAGTGAGCAGTTCTTC. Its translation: CASSLTHSGRRGSEQFF.

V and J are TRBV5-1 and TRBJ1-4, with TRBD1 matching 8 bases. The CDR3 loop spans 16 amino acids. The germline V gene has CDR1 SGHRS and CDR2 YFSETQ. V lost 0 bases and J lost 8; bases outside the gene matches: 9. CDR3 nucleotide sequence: TGCGCCAGCAGCTTGGTGCGGACAGGGACGGGGGAAAAACTGTTTTTT. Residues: CASSLVRTGTGEKLFF.

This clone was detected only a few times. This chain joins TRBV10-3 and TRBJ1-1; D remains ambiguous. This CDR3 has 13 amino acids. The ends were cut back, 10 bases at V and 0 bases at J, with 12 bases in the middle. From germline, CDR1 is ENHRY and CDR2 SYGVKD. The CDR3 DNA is TGTGCCACCTCGCCACGAGTGAACACTGAAGCTTTCTTT. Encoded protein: CATSPRVNTEAFF.

The CDR3 loop reads CASSFRRTLYNEQFF. CDR3 bases: TGTGCCAGCAGTTTCCGTCGGACTCTCTACAATGAGCAGTTCTTC. V gene TRBV28 combines with J gene TRBJ2-1; TRBD2 might be the D (5 bases). Germline V gives CDR1 MDHEN, CDR2 SYDVKM. V lost 3 bases and J lost 3, with 12 bases in between. The CDR3 is 15 amino acids.

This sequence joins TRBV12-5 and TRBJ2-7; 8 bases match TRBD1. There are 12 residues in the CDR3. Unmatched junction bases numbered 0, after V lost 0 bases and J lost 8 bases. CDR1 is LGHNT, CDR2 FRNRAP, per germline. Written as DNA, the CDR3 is TGTGCTAGTGGTTTGGTCAGGGGGCAGCAGTACTTC. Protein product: CASGLVRGQQYF.

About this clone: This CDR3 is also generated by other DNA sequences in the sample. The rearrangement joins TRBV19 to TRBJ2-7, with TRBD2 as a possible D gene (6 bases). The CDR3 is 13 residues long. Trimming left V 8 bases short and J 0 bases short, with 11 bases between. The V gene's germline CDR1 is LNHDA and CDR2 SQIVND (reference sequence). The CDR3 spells CASRLGGSYEQYF. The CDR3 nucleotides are TGTGCCAGTCGTCTCGGGGGCTCCTACGAGCAGTACTTC.